Given below is one T cell receptor beta chain in context. The assay was immunoSEQ multiplex PCR, and TCRdb's table has in-frame clones only and misses some. The data contain around 25,000 clones, roughly 86% of them singletons. These data originate in a study of T cells in localized non-small cell lung cancer. The starting material was peripheral blood, obtained before any cancer treatment. This receptor was taken from a male donor at least 60 years old with stage II squamous cell lung carcinoma.

The DNA for the CDR3 is TGTGCCAGCAGCTCTTGGACAGGTCGAAATGGCTACACCTTC. Protein: CASSSWTGRNGYTF. This chain joins TRBV28 and TRBJ1-2, with 7 bases aligning to TRBD1. The germline gives CDR1 MDHEN, CDR2 SYDVKM. The CDR3 loop spans 14 amino acids. V trimming: 6 bases; J trimming: 6 bases; junction bases outside the gene matches: 10.